These 15 T cell receptor beta chains were all obtained from the same sample, sequenced in a study of beta chain features in type 1 diabetes. These TCRs are of unknown antigen specificity. The study reverse transcribed the entire isolated RNA, so it sequenced expressed TCRB transcripts. Sequenced by immunoSEQ multiplex PCR; TCRdb stores in-frame clones only, minus some. The table has over 200,000 clones, 11% seen once. The study's findings and limits: There was a moderate but significant shortening of TCRB CDR3s in all four CD4+ subsets of Type 1 diabetes patients.

Specimen: naive CD4+ T cells from blood. The receptors here all came from a man aged 30-40 years with type 1 diabetes.

The V call is TRBV2, the J call TRBJ1-5, with D tentatively TRBD1 (5 bases). This CDR3 spans 16 amino acids. CDR1 is SNHLY and CDR2 is FYNNEI in the germline V gene. The V end was cut by 8 bases, the J end by 0 bases, with 17 bases between. This CDR3 is CASGPWRGDSNQPQHF. As DNA, the CDR3 is TGTGCCAGCGGCCCGTGGCGGGGGGATAGCAATCAGCCCCAGCATTTT.

This clone was observed a few times. This chain connects TRBV7-3 to TRBJ2-5; D gene ambiguous. The V end lost 6 bases, the J end lost 5 bases, and 16 bases lay between the germline ends. The CDR3 has 14 amino acids. Germline V lookup: CDR1 SGHTA, CDR2 FQGTGA. CDR3 in DNA: TGTGCCAGCAGTTTACAAGCCAATCGGGAGACCCAGTACTTC. Protein product: CASSLQANRETQYF.

This clone has more than one count but fewer than ten. The CDR3 region has the DNA TGTGCCAGCAGTGGCCTCGTCCGAGATGAAAAACTGTTTTTT. Residues: CASSGLVRDEKLFF. The chain combines TRBV6-1 with TRBJ1-4, with unresolved D. Germline values: CDR1 MNHNS, CDR2 SASEGT. This CDR3 has 14 residues. V lost 4 bases and J 6 bases, leaving 12 bases between the germline ends.

This clone was counted a few times. The rearrangement links TRBV7-9 to TRBJ2-7, with 7 bases identical to TRBD1. This CDR3 is built from 14 residues. Germline V gene data show CDR1 as SEHNR and CDR2 as FQNEAQ (reference sequence). Trimming removed 3 bases from V and 0 bases from J; junction bases left unmatched: 2. The CDR3 region has the DNA TGTGCCAGCAGCTTCGAGGGGGCCTCCTACGAGCAGTACTTC. Translated: CASSFEGASYEQYF.

The chain couples TRBV9 to TRBJ2-1; 8 nucleotides agree with TRBD1. Germline loops: CDR1 SGDLS, CDR2 YYNGEE. V lost 0 bases, J lost 0 bases, and 2 bases stayed unmatched. The CDR3 runs to 16 residues. CDR3 amino acids: CASSVEGQGSYNEQFF. The CDR3 nucleotides read TGTGCCAGCAGCGTAGAAGGACAGGGCTCCTACAATGAGCAGTTCTTC.

The gene calls are TRBV6-1 and TRBJ2-7; 7 bases are shared with TRBD2. This CDR3 is 14 amino acids long. V gave up 9 bases and J gave up 0 bases; unmatched junction bases: 8. Germline-derived CDR1 and CDR2 are MNHNS and SASEGT. CDR3 in amino acids: CASTPGGSSYEQYF. DNA of the CDR3: TGTGCCAGTACGCCGGGGGGAAGCTCCTACGAGCAGTACTTC.

This chain joins TRBV5-4 and TRBJ1-5; maybe TRBD1 (5 bases). Germline loops: CDR1 SGHNT, CDR2 YYREEE (reference sequence). There are 12 residues in the CDR3. The ends were cut back, 3 bases at V and 6 bases at J, with 7 bases in the middle. CDR3 bases: TGTGCCAGCAGCTCCGACAGTCAGCCCCAGCATTTT. Translating it yields CASSSDSQPQHF.

The rearrangement joins TRBV2 to TRBJ2-7; 12 bases agree with TRBD2. Germline V gene sequence: CDR1 SNHLY, CDR2 FYNNEI. V lost 6 bases, J lost 6 bases, and 6 bases stayed unmatched. The CDR3 extends over 14 amino acids. The CDR3 protein is CASRGLAGKGEQYF. In DNA form, the CDR3 reads TGTGCCAGCAGAGGACTAGCGGGGAAAGGCGAGCAGTACTTC.

The V call is TRBV28, the J call TRBJ1-1; the match to TRBD1 covers 8 bases. The CDR3 consists of 13 residues. Trimming took 5 bases from V and 3 from J; bases not matched to a gene: 2. The germline V gene encodes CDR1 MDHEN and CDR2 SYDVKM. The CDR3 loop is CASSKTGDTEAFF. Written as DNA, the CDR3 is TGTGCCAGCAGTAAGACAGGGGACACTGAAGCTTTCTTT.

The chain joins TRBV9 to TRBJ1-2, with 9 bases that match TRBD1. The V gene's germline CDR1 is SGDLS and CDR2 YYNGEE. The CDR3 runs 15 residues. Trimming took 2 bases from V and 4 from J; bases not matched to a gene: 6. The CDR3 DNA reads as TGTGCCAGCAGCGTCGCGACAGGGGGGGCCTATGGCTACACCTTC. Protein product: CASSVATGGAYGYTF.

This clone was detected a few times. The rearrangement joins TRBV7-8 to TRBJ1-5; a weak D match, TRBD1 (5 bases). Trimming stripped 5 bases from V and 4 bases from J, with 9 bases between. The CDR3 is made up of 13 amino acids. The germline V gene encodes CDR1 SGHVS and CDR2 FQNEAQ. DNA of the CDR3: TGTGCCAGCAGCCTCAGGGAAAATCAGCCCCAGCATTTT. Amino acids: CASSLRENQPQHF.

The rearrangement links TRBV25-1 to TRBJ1-1, with D maybe TRBD1 (5 bases). The CDR3 spans 15 residues. The V gene's germline CDR1 is MGHDK and CDR2 SYGVNS. Trimming removed 4 bases at V and 0 bases at J, with 12 bases between. The DNA for the CDR3 is TGTGCCAGCAGTGGGGGGGGGAATATGAACACTGAAGCTTTCTTT. It yields the protein CASSGGGNMNTEAFF.

CDR3 DNA: TGTGCCAGCAGCCCGCTTAATATAGGAACGGAGAATGAAAAACTGTTTTTT. Its translation is CASSPLNIGTENEKLFF. The chain links TRBV14 to TRBJ1-4; D uncertain. Germline V gene sequence: CDR1 SGHDN, CDR2 FVKESK. V was pared by 4 bases and J by 5 bases, with 20 bases between. The CDR3 totals 17 residues.

The chain recombines TRBV28 with TRBJ1-4; TRBD1 matches 7 bases. The CDR3 extends over 13 amino acids. With 5 bases clipped from V and 8 bases from J, the junction kept 5 bases outside the gene matches. Germline lookup yields CDR1 MDHEN and CDR2 SYDVKM. CDR3 loop: CASSGTELEKLFF. The CDR3 DNA follows: TGTGCCAGCAGTGGGACAGAGCTAGAAAAACTGTTTTTT.

The gene calls are TRBV7-9 and TRBJ2-3; TRBD1 might be the D (5 bases). The CDR3 has 12 amino acids. CDR1 is SEHNR and CDR2 is FQNEAQ in the germline V gene (reference sequence). V was shortened by 7 bases and J by 8 bases, with 13 bases between the two germline ends. The CDR3 spells CASTQGDSTQYF. The CDR3 DNA reads as TGTGCCAGCACCCAAGGGGATTCTACGCAGTATTTT.